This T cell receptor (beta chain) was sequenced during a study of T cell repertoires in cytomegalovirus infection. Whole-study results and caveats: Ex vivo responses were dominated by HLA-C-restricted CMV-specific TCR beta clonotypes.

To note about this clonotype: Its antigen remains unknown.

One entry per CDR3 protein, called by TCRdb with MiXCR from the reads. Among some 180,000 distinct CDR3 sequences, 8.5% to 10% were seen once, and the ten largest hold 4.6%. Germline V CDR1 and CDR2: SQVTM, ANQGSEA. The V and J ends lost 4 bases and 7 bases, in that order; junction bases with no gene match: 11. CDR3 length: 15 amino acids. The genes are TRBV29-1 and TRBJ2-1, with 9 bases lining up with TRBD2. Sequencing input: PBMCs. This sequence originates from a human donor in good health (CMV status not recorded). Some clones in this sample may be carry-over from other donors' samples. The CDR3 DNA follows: TGCAGCGTTGTAGAGTCAGGTAGCGGGAGAAATGAGCAGTTCTTC. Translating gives CSVVESGSGRNEQFF.